Shown below are 16 T cell receptor beta chains from a single sample sequenced in a study of blood T cell repertoires in COVID-19. The table came from immunoSEQ multiplex PCR; TCRdb's copy has only in-frame clones and leaves some out. This sample yields 58,000 or so clones, of which 70% to 90% are seen a single time; 7% to 10% belongs to the top ten. Sequenced material: peripheral blood. These receptors were collected from a woman in her seventies with active COVID-19.

The chain's CDR3 is CASSPSGQGTFF. The DNA for the CDR3 is TGTGCCAGCAGTCCCTCTGGACAGGGGACTTTCTTT. The chain is built from TRBV28 and TRBJ1-1, with 9 bases identical to TRBD1. J gave up 12 bases and V 5 bases, and 7 bases lay outside the gene matches. This CDR3 is built from 12 residues. Germline CDR1 and CDR2: MDHEN and SYDVKM.

CDR3 residues: CASSQPAKGLEQFF. The CDR3 DNA reads TGCGCCAGCAGCCAACCAGCTAAGGGGCTTGAGCAGTTCTTC. The V call is TRBV4-1, the J call TRBJ2-1; maybe TRBD1 (5 bases). This CDR3 has 14 residues. Germline values: CDR1 MGHRA, CDR2 YSYEKL. V was shortened by 2 bases and J by 9 bases, with 14 bases between the two germline ends.

This chain joins TRBV7-2 and TRBJ2-5; D perhaps matches TRBD1 (6 bases). Germline V lookup: CDR1 SGHTA, CDR2 FQGNSA. This CDR3 is 16 amino acids long. V was pared by 3 bases and J by 2 bases, with 16 bases between. Here the CDR3 reads CASSFRAGEIQETQYF. Written as DNA, the CDR3 is TGTGCCAGCAGCTTCAGGGCAGGGGAGATTCAAGAGACCCAGTACTTC.

The chain employs TRBV10-3 and TRBJ2-1; TRBD2 matches 11 bases. The CDR3 covers 18 residues. Germline values: CDR1 ENHRY, CDR2 SYGVKD. V lost 6 bases, J lost 1 base, and 11 bases stayed unmatched. The CDR3 reads CAISPGLAARGSYNEQFF. The DNA for the CDR3 is TGTGCCATCAGCCCGGGACTAGCGGCGAGGGGGTCCTACAATGAGCAGTTCTTC.

The gene calls are TRBV5-1 and TRBJ2-1; TRBD1 might be the D (6 bases). Per germline, CDR1 SGHRS and CDR2 YFSETQ. This CDR3 is 14 amino acids long. Between the trimmed V and J ends, which lost 3 bases and 10 bases, there was a span of 17 bases. This CDR3 reads CASSWLQGAGEQFF. For the CDR3, the DNA is TGCGCCAGCAGCTGGCTACAGGGCGCAGGGGAGCAGTTCTTC.

This rearrangement joins TRBV5-4 to TRBJ1-2; D is perhaps TRBD1 (6 bases). Trimming pared 2 bases from V and 2 bases from J, leaving 7 bases between. The CDR3 sequence is 13 residues long. CDR1 and CDR2 (germline): SGHNT, YYREEE (reference sequence). CDR3 coding DNA: TGTGCCAGCAGCTTCGACAGGAACTATGGCTACACCTTC. It codes for CASSFDRNYGYTF.

The V and J genes are TRBV7-9 and TRBJ2-5; TRBD1 matches 7 bases. Germline values: CDR1 SEHNR, CDR2 FQNEAQ (reference sequence). The length of the CDR3 is 15 residues. V shed 5 bases, J shed 5 bases, and the junction held 11 bases outside the gene matches. The DNA for the CDR3 is TGTGCCAGCAGCCCGAAGGACAGGTTGGGGGAGACCCAGTACTTC. It specifies CASSPKDRLGETQYF.

The chain links TRBV5-4 to TRBJ2-5; 8 bases agree with TRBD2. Germline CDR1 SGHNT, CDR2 YYREEE (reference sequence). J gave up 2 bases and V 7 bases, and 1 base lay outside the gene matches. The CDR3 has 12 residues. The CDR3 bases are TGTGCCAGCCGCGGGGGGCAAGAGACCCAGTACTTC. Residues: CASRGGQETQYF.

This clone was detected only once. This chain links TRBV6-6 with TRBJ1-1; D may be TRBD1 (6 bases). Trimming removed 7 bases at V and 0 bases at J, with 12 bases between. This CDR3 is built from 14 residues. Germline values: CDR1 MNHNY, CDR2 SVGAGI (reference sequence). This CDR3 reads CASISTGLNTEAFF. CDR3 sequence (DNA): TGTGCCAGCATCTCGACAGGCTTGAACACTGAAGCTTTCTTT.

The chain carries TRBV5-1 and TRBJ2-7; 9 nucleotides line up with TRBD1. Germline V gene sequence: CDR1 SGHRS, CDR2 YFSETQ. This CDR3 contains 15 residues. V shed 4 bases and J 3 bases; nucleotides not matched to a gene: 8. The CDR3 sequence is CASSLGTGRIYEQYF. The CDR3 region has the DNA TGCGCCAGCAGCCTAGGGACAGGGAGAATCTACGAGCAGTACTTC.

The chain employs TRBV27 and TRBJ2-5; 7 bases match TRBD1. Germline values: CDR1 MNHEY, CDR2 SMNVEV (reference sequence). The CDR3 has 14 residues. Trimming removed 3 bases from V and 6 bases from J; junction bases left unmatched: 7. DNA for the CDR3: TGTGCCAGCAGTTTCCACGGACAGGCGAAGACCCAGTACTTC. Its protein is CASSFHGQAKTQYF.

The V gene is TRBV27, the J gene TRBJ2-2; TRBD1 might be the D (6 bases). The length of the CDR3 is 15 residues. V was cut by 11 bases and J by 3 bases, with 19 bases left in between. The V gene's germline CDR1 is MNHEY and CDR2 SMNVEV (reference sequence). The CDR3 sequence: CAVQAWQGYTGELFF. The CDR3 nucleotides are TGTGCCGTCCAAGCCTGGCAGGGGTACACCGGGGAGCTGTTTTTT.

The rearrangement uses TRBV5-1 and TRBJ2-7; D gene unclear. The CDR3 length is 14 residues. Trimming pared 0 bases from V and 5 bases from J, leaving 12 bases between. CDR1 SGHRS and CDR2 YFSETQ come from the germline V gene. The CDR3 protein is CASSLGGSWDEQYF. CDR3 coding DNA: TGCGCCAGCAGCTTGGGAGGTTCTTGGGACGAGCAGTACTTC.

The chain links TRBV11-2 to TRBJ2-7, with a possible D match to TRBD1 (5 bases). This CDR3 comprises 13 residues. Trimming took off 1 base at V and 3 bases at J, with 7 bases between the two ends. The germline CDR1 and CDR2 sequences are SGHAT and FQNNGV. The CDR3 region is CASSLVRVYEQYF. Written as DNA, the CDR3 is TGTGCCAGCAGCTTAGTCAGGGTCTACGAGCAGTACTTC.

J is TRBJ2-3 and V is TRBV3-1 (or the pseudogene TRBV3-2); no definite D call. The CDR3 runs 13 residues. Between the trimmed V and J ends, which lost 3 bases and 6 bases, there was a span of 10 bases. Germline CDR1 and CDR2: LGHDT and YNNKEL (reference sequence). This CDR3 reads CASSHLSLDTQYF. CDR3 nucleotides: TGTGCCAGCAGCCATTTGTCTTTGGATACGCAGTATTTT.

DNA of the CDR3: TGTGCCAGCAGCCGAAGACTAGCGGGAGGGCCCTCCTACAATGAGCAGTTCTTC. Translating it yields CASSRRLAGGPSYNEQFF. The V and J genes are TRBV27 and TRBJ2-1, with 14 nucleotides matching TRBD2. After removal of 6 bases from V and 0 bases from J, the junction contained 7 bases not matched to a gene. Germline CDR1 reads MNHEY; CDR2 reads SMNVEV (reference sequence). CDR3 size: 18 residues.